Sequencing of this TCR beta chain was carried out in a study of T cell repertoires in cytomegalovirus infection. TCRdb reanalysed the reads using MiXCR and keeps one entry per CDR3 protein. The table lists roughly 570,000 distinct CDR3 sequences, about 40% of them singletons. This clonotype was recorded once. The antigen remains undetermined. The clonotype originates from a human donor in good health (CMV status not recorded). Some clones in this sample may be carry-over from other donors' samples. The input for sequencing was cultured PBMCs, taken from culture after CMV antigen stimulation.

The CDR3 nucleotides read TGTGCCTCCAGTGGGTGGCGGGGAAATCCCTACGAGCAGTACTTC. Translation: CASSGWRGNPYEQYF. This chain connects TRBV10-3 to TRBJ2-7; weak D call: TRBD2 (6 bases). This CDR3 region has 15 residues. Germline V gives CDR1 ENHRY, CDR2 SYGVKD. V gave up 11 bases and J gave up 2 bases, with 22 bases separating them.